The present T cell receptor (beta chain) was sequenced within a study of T cell changes during pregnancy in multiple sclerosis (dated by TCRdb to about 2019). Context from the whole study: The study examined how the T cell repertoire changed over the course of pregnancy in women with multiple sclerosis.

As for this clone: Its antigen target is currently unknown. Base qualities are not provided; no much larger clone lies one nucleotide away.

Counted from cysteine to phenylalanine, this CDR3 has 14 amino acids. The DNA shown is the 42-base CDR3, in frame from base 1. At the junction V is shortened by 6 bases and J by 1 base, with 12 bases in between. CDR1 is given as SQVTM and CDR2 as ANQGSEA, both from the germline V gene. Libraries were prepared through the immunoSEQ multiplex PCR assay. The source is immuneACCESS, and TCRdb retained only in-frame sequences with V and J called. Part of the clones is not carried over; for the studies checked, unresolved V genes explain less than half of this, and the remainder is unexplained. The sample table contains approximately 80,000 clones; only one count was recorded for 90% to 95% of them. Roughly 3.5% of the sample rests with the top ten.

The V and J genes are TRBV29-1 and TRBJ2-2, with TRBD1 as a weak D call on 6 bases. The sample here was PBMCs, taken in the first trimester of pregnancy. This sequence originates from a female donor in good health, serving as a control in a pregnancy study. Some clones in this sample may be carry-over from other donors' samples. Here is the DNA: TGCAGCGTGGTAGACAGGCTGAACACCGGGGAGCTGTTTTTT. Its amino acids are CSVVDRLNTGELFF.